This entry lists 9 T cell receptor beta chains sequenced from one sample in a study of Ad26.COV2.S vaccination and SARS-CoV-2 variants. Sequencing was performed with immunoSEQ multiplex PCR; in TCRdb, only in-frame clones are kept and a portion is missing. Of approximately 480,000 clones in the sample, 70% to 90% were seen once. Indicated treatment: about 20 received Ad26.COV2.S at low or high dose, single or two shots; 5 received placebo; per-sample allocation not given. Sampling took place 63 days after the first vaccine or placebo injection. The sample here was peripheral blood, taken in a trial of Ad26.COV2.S vaccine versus placebo. The receptors derive from a person between 18 and 60 years old who received the Ad26.COV2.S COVID-19 vaccine or a placebo.

This chain joins TRBV6-6 and TRBJ2-7, with D possibly matching TRBD1 (5 bases). V lost 6 bases and J lost 6, with 12 bases in between. The germline V gene encodes CDR1 MNHNY and CDR2 SVGAGI (reference sequence). This CDR3 is built from 12 residues. The CDR3 protein is CASSKTVAEQYF. Written as DNA, the CDR3 is TGTGCCAGCAGCAAGACAGTCGCCGAGCAGTACTTC.

This sequence joins TRBV28 and TRBJ1-5; the D gene is possibly TRBD1 (6 bases). Trimming took 10 bases from V and 2 from J, leaving 24 bases between them. Germline V lookup: CDR1 MDHEN, CDR2 SYDVKM. The CDR3 consists of 17 residues. CDR3 sequence: CATRPPLQGRGNQPQHF. Here the CDR3 DNA reads TGTGCCACCCGACCACCCCTACAGGGTCGGGGCAATCAGCCCCAGCATTTT.

This sequence joins TRBV7-9 and TRBJ2-4; D call uncertain. The CDR3 has 15 amino acids. V lost 1 base to trimming and J lost 6 bases, with 13 bases between them. Germline assignment: CDR1 SEHNR and CDR2 FQNEAQ (reference sequence). CDR3 DNA: TGTGCCAGCAGCTTAGTCGGCGGTGTCTCAAACATTCAGTACTTC. It codes for CASSLVGGVSNIQYF.

The V and J genes are TRBV30 and TRBJ1-1; D not certain. The CDR3 totals 12 residues. The germline gives CDR1 GTSNPN, CDR2 SVGIG (reference sequence). V shed 3 bases and J shed 6 bases, with 11 bases lying between them. The CDR3 loop reads CAWREGESEAFF. The DNA for the CDR3 is TGTGCCTGGAGGGAAGGAGAATCTGAAGCTTTCTTT.

V and J are TRBV13 and TRBJ1-2, with D unresolved. V gave up 5 bases and J gave up 8 bases, with 21 bases separating them. Germline V gene sequence: CDR1 PRHDT, CDR2 FYEKMQ (reference sequence). The CDR3 runs 15 residues. For the CDR3, the DNA is TGTGCCAGCAGCGGGAGCTTGTGGGGAAAGAAGGGCTACACCTTC. Protein sequence: CASSGSLWGKKGYTF.

The chain employs TRBV9 and TRBJ2-3; D is uncertain. With 1 base removed from V and 1 base from J, the gap between germline ends came to 10 bases. From germline, CDR1 is SGDLS and CDR2 YYNGEE. The CDR3 has 15 amino acids. This CDR3 reads CASSVSGGRTDTQYF. Here the CDR3 DNA reads TGTGCCAGCAGCGTATCCGGCGGCCGCACAGATACGCAGTATTTT.

The gene calls are TRBV5-6 and TRBJ1-1; D possibly corresponds to TRBD1 (5 bases). CDR1 is SGHDT and CDR2 is YYEEEE in the germline V gene. Trimming took 7 bases from V and 6 from J, leaving 19 bases between them. This CDR3 is built from 14 residues. The DNA of the CDR3 is TGTGCCAGCTCTAGCAGGGTAGAGCAGCCTGAAGCTTTCTTT. It specifies CASSSRVEQPEAFF.

V gene TRBV10-3 combines with J gene TRBJ1-1; D is ambiguous. Trimming shortened V by 6 bases and J by 0 bases, and 11 bases separated the two germline ends. Per germline, CDR1 ENHRY and CDR2 SYGVKD. The CDR3 spans 14 residues. The CDR3 protein is CAIRDPGMNTEAFF. DNA for the CDR3: TGTGCCATCAGGGACCCAGGAATGAACACTGAAGCTTTCTTT.

The rearrangement uses TRBV9 and TRBJ1-3; 8 nucleotides agree with TRBD1. Trimming cost V 3 bases and J 3 bases; bases outside gene matches: 5. This CDR3 region has 15 residues. Germline-derived CDR1 and CDR2 are SGDLS and YYNGEE. The CDR3 coding sequence is TGTGCCAGCAGCGGAACCGGACAGGGTGGAAACACCATATATTTT. Translated, it gives CASSGTGQGGNTIYF. The full variable domain, its missing parts supplied by reference TRBV9 and TRBJ1-3, is DSGVTQTPKHLITATGQRVTLRCSPRSGDLSVYWYQQSLDQGLQFLIQYYNGEERAKGNILERFSAQQFPDLHSELNLSSLELGDSALYFCASSGTGQGGNTIYFGEGSWLTVV.